This T cell receptor (beta chain) came from a study of OX40 agonist ivuxolimab in advanced cancers. Study context: Patients treated during dose escalation were battling hepatocellular carcinoma, melanoma, renal cell or head and neck cancer.

The repertoire was sequenced with immunoSEQ multiplex PCR; TCRdb's copy has only in-frame clones and lacks some. Found here are about 81,000 clones, approximately 90% of them singletons; the top ten hold around 0.45%. The CDR3 runs to 19 residues. Trimming removed 0 bases at V and 0 bases at J, with 19 bases between. Germline CDR1 and CDR2: SGHDT and YYEEEE. The sequence came from an adult with an advanced solid tumor such as melanoma, head and neck, liver or kidney cancer. Sample: CD4+ or CD8+ T cells sorted from blood, taken in a trial of the OX40 agonist ivuxolimab. This chain connects TRBV5-6 to TRBJ2-1; a possible D gene is TRBD2 (6 bases). DNA for the CDR3: TGTGCCAGCAGCTTGGCCGGATTCGGGGGTCCAAGCTCCTACAATGAGCAGTTCTTC. Protein product: CASSLAGFGGPSSYNEQFF.